This T cell receptor beta chain is from a study of blood T cell repertoires in COVID-19. Study background: Samples taken during acute and convalescent COVID-19 were collected in the United States, Italy and Spain. The cDNA or gDNA used as material had been derived from T cells, B-cell-depleted T cells, or PBMCs.

V lost 3 bases and J 7 bases, leaving 16 bases between the germline ends. CDR3 length: 16 residues. Germline V gene sequence: CDR1 LNHNV, CDR2 YYDKDF (reference sequence). Seattle's enrolled individuals joined amid active infection and were then monitored longitudinally. As processed by the authors: Estimation of nucleated cell counts relied on the amplification of reference gene primers. The data were produced by immunoSEQ multiplex PCR, yet TCRdb's version contains in-frame clones alone and is incomplete. V and J calls and clone size are as listed in that table; D and trimming were resolved from the DNA. The table has some 220,000 clones, about nine tenths seen once.

The chain joins TRBV15 to TRBJ1-6; D ambiguous. The origin of this receptor is a man younger than 45 with COVID-19, enrolled during active disease. The sequenced sample consisted of peripheral blood. The CDR3 protein is CATSRKRVGGNSPLHF. The CDR3 DNA follows: TGTGCCACCAGCAGGAAAAGGGTTGGAGGGAATTCACCCCTCCACTTT.